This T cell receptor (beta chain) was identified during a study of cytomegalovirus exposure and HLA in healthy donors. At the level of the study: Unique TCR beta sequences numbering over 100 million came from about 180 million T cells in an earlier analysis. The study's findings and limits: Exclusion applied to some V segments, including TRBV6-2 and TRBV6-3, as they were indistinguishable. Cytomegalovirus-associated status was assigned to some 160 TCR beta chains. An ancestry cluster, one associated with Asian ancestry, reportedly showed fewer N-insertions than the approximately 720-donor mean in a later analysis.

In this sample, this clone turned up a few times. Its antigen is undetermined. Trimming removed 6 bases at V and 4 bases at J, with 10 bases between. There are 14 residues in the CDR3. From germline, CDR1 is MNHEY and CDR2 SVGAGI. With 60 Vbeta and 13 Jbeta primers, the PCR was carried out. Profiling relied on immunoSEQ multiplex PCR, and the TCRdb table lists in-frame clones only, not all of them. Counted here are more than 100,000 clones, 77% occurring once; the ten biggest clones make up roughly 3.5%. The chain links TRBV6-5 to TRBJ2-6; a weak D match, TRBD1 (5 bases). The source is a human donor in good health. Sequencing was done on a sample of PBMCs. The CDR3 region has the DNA TGTGCCAGCAGACAAGGGGCGGGGGCCAACGTCCTGACTTTC. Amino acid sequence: CASRQGAGANVLTF.